What follows are 9 T cell receptor beta chains derived from one specimen sequenced in a study of blood T cell repertoires in COVID-19. The method was immunoSEQ multiplex PCR; TCRdb's version includes in-frame clones alone and lacks a portion of them. The profile shows fewer than 600,000 clones, roughly 88% of them singletons. Specimen: PBMCs or T cells enriched from blood (not recorded which). The origin of the receptors is a woman aged 40 to 50 who had recovered from COVID-19.

CDR3 coding DNA: TGCGCCAGCAGCCAAGAGTCTTCGGGATTGGGGTTTGGTATTGGCTACACCTTC. Protein: CASSQESSGLGFGIGYTF. J is TRBJ1-2 and V is TRBV4-3; D gene unclear. Trimming cost V 0 bases and J 7 bases, with 24 bases left between them. CDR1 and CDR2 (germline): LGHNA, YSLEER. The CDR3 has 18 amino acids.

The chain employs TRBV10-2 and TRBJ2-7; 9 nucleotides match TRBD1. From germline, CDR1 is WSHSY and CDR2 SAAADI. V was clipped by 7 bases and J by 2 bases; unmatched bases: 6. There are 14 residues in the CDR3. As DNA, the CDR3 is TGCGCCAGCATAGGACAGGGGACCACCTACGAGCAGTACTTC. Its translation is CASIGQGTTYEQYF.

This chain uses TRBV7-2 with TRBJ2-7, with 10 positions matching TRBD2. CDR1 is SGHTA and CDR2 is FQGNSA in the germline V gene. Trimming took 5 bases from V and 1 from J; bases not matched to a gene: 5. CDR3 length: 15 amino acids. The DNA of the CDR3 is TGTGCCAGCAGCCCATCTAGCGGGGGTTCCTACGAGCAGTACTTC. Amino acids: CASSPSSGGSYEQYF. The full variable domain, completed using reference TRBV7-2 and TRBJ2-7, is GAGVSQSPSNKVTEKGKDVELRCDPISGHTALYWYRQSLGQGLEFLIYFQGNSAPDKSGLPSDRFSAERTGGSVSTLTIQRTQQEDSAVYLCASSPSSGGSYEQYFGPGTRLTVT.

This sequence joins TRBV11-3 and TRBJ2-7, with D tentatively TRBD2 (6 bases). The CDR3 has 14 amino acids. The ends were cut back, 5 bases at V and 4 bases at J, with 15 bases in the middle. Per the germline V gene, CDR1 is SGHNT and CDR2 is YENEEA. Here the CDR3 reads CASSPGEFLYEQYF. The CDR3 DNA follows: TGTGCCAGCAGCCCGGGGGAGTTTCTATACGAGCAGTACTTC.

The V and J genes are TRBV7-2 and TRBJ2-3, with 7 bases aligning to TRBD1. Trimming removed 5 bases from V and 0 bases from J; junction bases left unmatched: 5. The CDR3 loop spans 15 amino acids. Germline V gene data show CDR1 as SGHTA and CDR2 as FQGNSA. The CDR3 DNA is TGTGCCAGCAGCCCAGCAGGGGGAAGCACAGATACGCAGTATTTT. Amino acids: CASSPAGGSTDTQYF.

This clone was counted a single time. In nucleotides, the CDR3 is TGTGCCAGCAGTGCTACCCACTATGGCTACACCTTC. Its protein is CASSATHYGYTF. The rearrangement links TRBV25-1 to TRBJ1-2; the D is unclear. In germline, CDR1 is MGHDK, CDR2 SYGVNS. Between the trimmed V and J ends, which lost 4 bases and 3 bases, there was a span of 6 bases. The CDR3 is made up of 12 amino acids.

The chain links TRBV27 to TRBJ1-5; tentatively, D is TRBD1 (6 bases). This CDR3 is built from 15 residues. The V and J ends lost 6 bases and 0 bases respectively, with 12 bases between them. Germline CDR1 and CDR2: MNHEY and SMNVEV (reference sequence). The CDR3 is CASRSRGGSNQPQHF. The DNA for the CDR3 is TGTGCCAGCAGATCTCGAGGGGGTAGCAATCAGCCCCAGCATTTT.

The chain is built from TRBV18 and TRBJ2-1, with 7 bases lining up with TRBD1. The germline V gene has CDR1 KGHSH and CDR2 LQKENI. Germline trimming cut 5 bases from V and 10 bases from J; bases unmatched to any gene: 5. The CDR3 contains 12 residues. The CDR3 region has the DNA TGTGCCAGCTCAACCACAGGGGCGGAGCAGTTCTTC. Protein product: CASSTTGAEQFF.

The CDR3 loop is CASSGTGASQPQHF. The CDR3 region has the DNA TGTGCCAGCAGCGGGACAGGAGCGTCCCAGCCCCAGCATTTT. V gene TRBV7-9 combines with J gene TRBJ1-5; 8 positions agree with TRBD1. J was trimmed by 7 bases and V by 5 bases; bases with no gene match: 7. The CDR3 sequence is 14 residues long. Germline CDR1 and CDR2: SEHNR and FQNEAQ (reference sequence).